This is a list of T cell receptor beta chains from one sample in a study of shared clonotypes between healthy human individuals. Profiled with immunoSEQ multiplex PCR; TCRdb holds only in-frame clones, not every one. The data show roughly 650,000 clones, approximately 96% seen once. The specimen was naive CD8+ T cells sorted from blood. The receptors originated from a woman aged 25 to 45 in good health. The CDR3 runs from the conserved cysteine through the conserved F or W. A D gene is named only where the DNA matches it firmly. Clone sizes are given selectively: once, few, many, or a class where the clone is expanded.

.	.	TRBV7-9	CASSGAWRDYEQYF
.	.	TRBV9	CASSAWLSGGELFF
.	.	TRBV7-8	CASSSPGPGRKLQETQYF
.	.	TRBV29-1	CSVEYRDRYNEQFF
.	.	TRBV19	CASSIVFGFGGTGELFF
.	.	TRBV27	CASSFTLRGANVLTF
.	.	TRBV11-1	CASSLAGFGNTIYF
.	.	TRBV11-2	CASSLVTRSPNEQFF
.	TRBD2	TRBV6-5	CASSYSVLAGYYEQYF
.	.	TRBV28	CASSLLDRNYGYTF
.	.	TRBV28	CASRGAGSETQYF
.	.	TRBV5-6	CASSTGNTEAFF
.	TRBD2	TRBV7-9	CASSSRDAGGSYEQYF
once	.	TRBV5-1	CASSTGQLSFSGNTIYF
.	TRBD1	TRBV10-2	CASSHGQGNTEAFF
.	.	TRBV9	CASSVGSPHEQYF
.	.	TRBV10-1	CASSEGRRTNEKLFF
.	TRBD2	TRBV6-1	CASSELRGGPRNEQYF
.	.	TRBV15	CATSREGILNYGYTF
.	TRBD2	TRBV7-6	CASSRGLADYNEQFF
.	TRBD2	TRBV28	CASSTPGLDKVEEQFF
.	TRBD1	TRBV27	CASSSRGRNEQFF
.	.	TRBV28	CASSAGNEQGYTF
.	TRBD1	TRBV18	CASSEDRLLIIATNEKLFF
.	.	TRBV27	CASSLSWRIEQFF
.	TRBD1	TRBV28	CASSLKGTGMNTEAFF
.	TRBD2	TRBV6-6	CASTAGYVQYF
.	.	TRBV1	CTSSQANGSGRGLNEQFF
.	TRBD1	TRBV19	CASSPGQGGSPLHF
.	TRBD1	TRBV19	CASSSGQASNQPQHF
.	.	TRBV28	CASSYNEQFF
.	.	TRBV11-2	CASSLVAVFYEQYF
.	.	TRBV9	CASRGPTQETQYF
.	.	TRBV27	CASSPQDSNNEQFF
.	TRBD1	TRBV11-2	CASSLGTANEKLFF
.	.	TRBV11-2	CASSLLTAQYF
.	.	TRBV15	CATSRDRGGGYGYTF
.	.	TRBV2	CASREDATNEKLFF
.	.	TRBV9	CASSVDGGPNEQYF
once	.	TRBV28	CASSSRILAPSYNEQFF
.	TRBD1	TRBV4-1	CASSQSRGQGVNYGYTF
.	TRBD1	TRBV7-9	CASSLEGTGMWSSYNEQFF
.	TRBD2	TRBV2	CASSEYRTSVYEQYF
.	.	TRBV11-2	CASRTGGYNEQFF
.	TRBD1	TRBV28	CASGQPAWWGQPGANVLTF
.	TRBD2	TRBV9	CASSVGLAGEETQYF
.	.	TRBV28	CASEGAGPYEQYF
.	TRBD2	TRBV9	CASSAGLATGELFF